A selection of T cell receptor beta chains follows, all from one sample in a study of cytomegalovirus exposure and HLA in healthy donors. Sequencing used immunoSEQ multiplex PCR; TCRdb keeps in-frame clones, though not all of them. In the table there are 85,000 to 95,000 clones, 63% of which are singletons. The sequencing sample was made of PBMCs. These receptor sequences come from a woman in her twenties or thirties in good health and CMV-seronegative. CDR3s include the opening cysteine and the closing phenylalanine or tryptophan. A D gene is named only where the DNA matches it firmly. Only part of the rows carry a size: once, few, many, or a class if the clone is expanded.

NA	TRBJ1-2	NA	12	TRBV10-3	CAISDLDTGYTF	TGTGCCATCAGTGACCTCGACACTGGCTACACCTTC
NA	TRBJ2-7	TRBD1	14	TRBV10-3	CAISGDRGQYEQYF	TGTGCCATCAGTGGGGACAGGGGGCAGTACGAGCAGTACTTC
NA	TRBJ2-7	TRBD1	19	TRBV27	CASSPPPGQGAGVPYEQYF	TGTGCCAGCAGCCCGCCACCGGGACAGGGGGCGGGGGTTCCTTACGAGCAGTACTTC
NA	TRBJ1-3	NA	14	TRBV6-1	CASILTASGNTIYF	TGTGCCAGCATCCTTACAGCCTCTGGAAACACCATATATTTT
NA	TRBJ1-2	NA	14	TRBV6-6	CASSRGQMNYGYTF	TGTGCCAGCAGTCGAGGACAGATGAACTATGGCTACACCTTC
once	TRBJ2-3	NA	16	TRBV5-4	CASSFGGGTSTDTQYF	TGTGCCAGCAGCTTTGGTGGGGGGACTAGCACAGATACGCAGTATTTT
NA	TRBJ2-5	TRBD1	17	TRBV18	CASSPDFPGQGQETQYF	TGTGCCAGCTCACCAGATTTCCCGGGACAGGGGCAAGAGACCCAGTACTTC
NA	TRBJ2-7	NA	16	TRBV18	CASSPTLEGSSYEQYF	TGTGCCAGCTCACCGACCCTAGAGGGATCATCGTACGAGCAGTACTTC
once	TRBJ2-7	NA	13	TRBV5-1	CASSLGRLYEQYF	TGCGCCAGCAGCTTGGGTCGTCTCTACGAGCAGTACTTC
NA	TRBJ1-1	NA	14	TRBV28	CASSLVQLNTEAFF	TGTGCCAGCAGTTTAGTCCAGTTGAACACTGAAGCTTTCTTT
NA	TRBJ2-5	TRBD1	15	TRBV5-1	CASSFGQGWQETQYF	TGCGCCAGCAGCTTTGGACAGGGATGGCAAGAGACCCAGTACTTC
once	TRBJ1-2	NA	14	TRBV4-2	CASSPGGQVLGYTF	TGTGCCAGCAGCCCGGGGGGCCAGGTCTTAGGCTACACCTTC
NA	TRBJ1-2	NA	12	TRBV23-1	CASIPGEYGYTF	TGCGCCAGCATCCCAGGGGAGTATGGCTACACCTTC
few	TRBJ2-5	TRBD2	17	TRBV5-4	CASSLTLLAGGLETQYF	TGTGCCAGCAGCTTGACCCTACTAGCGGGGGGGCTGGAGACCCAGTACTTC
NA	TRBJ2-7	TRBD2	16	TRBV7-3	CASSARAGLAGAEQYF	TGTGCCAGCAGCGCCCGGGCGGGACTAGCGGGAGCCGAGCAGTACTTC
NA	TRBJ1-1	NA	10	TRBV19	CASSDREAFF	TGTGCCAGTAGCGACAGGGAAGCTTTCTTT
NA	TRBJ1-1	TRBD1	15	TRBV9	CASSTPTGANTEAFF	TGTGCCAGCAGCACCCCGACAGGGGCGAACACTGAAGCTTTCTTT
NA	TRBJ2-3	TRBD2	16	TRBV11-2	CASSVFSGRAADTQYF	TGTGCCAGCAGCGTCTTTAGCGGGAGGGCCGCAGATACGCAGTATTTT
few	TRBJ1-2	NA	12	TRBV6-5	CASSSLNYGYTF	TGTGCCAGCAGTTCTCTTAACTATGGCTACACCTTC
NA	TRBJ1-5	TRBD1	19	TRBV27	CASSALRDRGSWLVQPQHF	TGTGCCAGCAGTGCCCTCCGGGACAGGGGCTCGTGGCTGGTTCAGCCCCAGCATTTT
NA	TRBJ2-3	NA	12	TRBV5-1	CASSPPGDTQYF	TGCGCCAGCAGCCCGCCGGGGGATACGCAGTATTTT
few	TRBJ2-1	TRBD1	15	TRBV6-6	CASSYRGTGNNEQFF	TGTGCCAGCAGTTATAGGGGGACAGGTAACAATGAGCAGTTCTTC
once	TRBJ2-5	NA	16	TRBV6-5	CASSYGGASVQETQYF	TGTGCCAGCAGTTACGGGGGGGCCAGTGTCCAAGAGACCCAGTACTTC
NA	TRBJ1-1	TRBD1	14	TRBV15	CATSSRQGAFEAFF	TGTGCCACCAGCAGTAGACAGGGGGCATTTGAAGCTTTCTTT
few	TRBJ1-4	NA	12	TRBV7-9	CASSQRKEKLFF	TGTGCCAGCAGTCAGCGAAAGGAAAAACTGTTTTTT
NA	TRBJ2-3	NA	14	TRBV9	CASSVVLEGDTQYF	TGTGCCAGCAGCGTAGTCCTTGAGGGAGATACGCAGTATTTT
few	TRBJ1-5	TRBD1	16	TRBV5-6	CASSFLRTGSNQPQHF	TGTGCCAGCAGCTTTCTAAGGACAGGGAGCAATCAGCCCCAGCATTTT
NA	TRBJ1-6	TRBD1	14	TRBV25-1	CASSRQGYNSPLHF	TGTGCCAGCAGTAGACAGGGCTATAATTCACCCCTCCACTTT
NA	TRBJ2-3	TRBD2	16	TRBV4-1	CASSQPSGRDPDTQYF	TGCGCCAGCAGCCAACCTAGCGGGAGGGATCCCGATACGCAGTATTTT
NA	TRBJ2-7	TRBD1	13	TRBV30	CAWGGQGTYEQYF	TGTGCCTGGGGCGGACAGGGGACCTACGAGCAGTACTTC
NA	TRBJ2-1	NA	13	TRBV7-2	CASSLGQGIEQFF	TGTGCCAGCAGCTTAGGTCAGGGGATTGAGCAGTTCTTC
NA	TRBJ2-4	TRBD1	15	TRBV29-1	CSVGMDRGRWDIQYF	TGCAGCGTTGGGATGGACAGGGGGCGCTGGGACATTCAGTACTTC
NA	TRBJ2-7	NA	13	TRBV30	CAWSTPAAYEQYF	TGTGCCTGGAGTACTCCAGCGGCCTACGAGCAGTACTTC
NA	TRBJ2-7	TRBD2	16	TRBV28	CASSTLGLAESYEQYF	TGTGCCAGCAGTACCCTGGGACTAGCGGAGTCCTACGAGCAGTACTTC
NA	TRBJ2-2	TRBD2	17	TRBV9	CASSVGLRGASTGELFF	TGTGCCAGCAGCGTAGGTTTGCGGGGGGCGAGCACCGGGGAGCTGTTTTTT
NA	TRBJ1-4	NA	15	TRBV5-8	CASSLVRGNNEKLFF	TGTGCCAGCAGCTTGGTGCGGGGGAATAATGAAAAACTGTTTTTT
few	TRBJ2-7	TRBD2	15	TRBV6-5	CASSRKAGGVYEQYF	TGTGCCAGCAGCAGAAAGGCGGGAGGGGTCTACGAGCAGTACTTC
few	TRBJ1-2	NA	13	TRBV10-3	CAISESPGEGYTF	TGTGCCATCAGTGAGTCTCCCGGAGAGGGCTACACCTTC
NA	TRBJ2-2	NA	14	TRBV19	CASSRLGATGELFF	TGTGCCAGTAGTCGATTAGGGGCCACCGGGGAGCTGTTTTTT
NA	TRBJ1-3	NA	13	TRBV6-5	CASNTGAGNTIYF	TGTGCCAGCAATACAGGTGCTGGAAACACCATATATTTT
NA	TRBJ1-1	NA	12	TRBV19	CASNTGYTEAFF	TGTGCCAGTAACACAGGCTACACTGAAGCTTTCTTT
few	TRBJ1-1	NA	14	TRBV6-1	CASSQREWNTEAFF	TGTGCCAGCAGTCAAAGGGAGTGGAACACTGAAGCTTTCTTT
few	TRBJ2-2	TRBD2	18	TRBV5-5	CASSPRLAGGLRGGELFF	TGTGCCAGCAGCCCCCGACTAGCGGGGGGCCTGAGGGGCGGGGAGCTGTTTTTT
NA	TRBJ1-2	NA	13	TRBV19	CASVRASNYGYTF	TGTGCCAGTGTGAGAGCCTCTAACTATGGCTACACCTTC
NA	TRBJ2-7	TRBD1	15	TRBV28	CASSSTGVEAYEQYF	TGTGCCAGCAGCAGCACAGGGGTGGAAGCCTACGAGCAGTACTTC
NA	TRBJ2-1	TRBD2	17	TRBV7-8	CASSPRVRGLAKDEQFF	TGTGCCAGCAGCCCAAGGGTTAGGGGACTAGCGAAGGATGAGCAGTTCTTC
NA	TRBJ2-4	NA	12	TRBV5-4	CARLGGKNIQYF	TGTGCCAGACTGGGAGGCAAAAACATTCAGTACTTC
few	TRBJ1-2	NA	14	TRBV7-2	CASSLLQGSYGYTF	TGTGCCAGCAGCCTACTCCAGGGAAGCTATGGCTACACCTTC
NA	TRBJ1-1	NA	12	TRBV18	CASSPAFFQAFF	TGTGCCAGCTCACCGGCCTTTTTTCAAGCTTTCTTT
NA	TRBJ2-5	TRBD2	16	TRBV5-1	CASSLGLAGIQETQYF	TGCGCCAGCAGCTTGGGTCTAGCGGGGATACAAGAGACCCAGTACTTC
NA	TRBJ2-3	NA	15	TRBV10-3	CAIRDRDFPTDTQYF	TGTGCCATCAGGGACCGGGACTTCCCCACAGATACGCAGTATTTT
NA	TRBJ2-1	NA	11	TRBV18	CASSGDFEQFF	TGTGCCAGCTCAGGGGACTTTGAGCAGTTCTTC
NA	TRBJ2-3	TRBD2	14	TRBV4-1	CASSQEVAGYTQYF	TGCGCCAGCAGCCAAGAAGTAGCGGGTTATACGCAGTATTTT
once	TRBJ2-3	TRBD2	16	TRBV4-3	CASSQGTSGFTDTQYF	TGCGCCAGCAGCCAAGGGACTAGCGGATTCACAGATACGCAGTATTTT
NA	TRBJ2-7	TRBD2	14	TRBV5-4	CASSPEASGYEQYF	TGTGCCAGCAGCCCCGAGGCTAGCGGTTACGAGCAGTACTTC
few	TRBJ1-1	NA	13	TRBV2	CASKQGLGTEAFF	TGTGCCAGTAAACAGGGCTTGGGCACTGAAGCTTTCTTT
few	TRBJ1-1	TRBD1	13	TRBV10-2	CASSEWVQGKAFF	TGCGCCAGCAGTGAATGGGTACAGGGGAAAGCTTTCTTT
NA	TRBJ2-7	NA	15	TRBV6-1	CASRFPGGLTYEQYF	TGTGCCAGCCGATTCCCAGGCGGACTAACCTACGAGCAGTACTTC